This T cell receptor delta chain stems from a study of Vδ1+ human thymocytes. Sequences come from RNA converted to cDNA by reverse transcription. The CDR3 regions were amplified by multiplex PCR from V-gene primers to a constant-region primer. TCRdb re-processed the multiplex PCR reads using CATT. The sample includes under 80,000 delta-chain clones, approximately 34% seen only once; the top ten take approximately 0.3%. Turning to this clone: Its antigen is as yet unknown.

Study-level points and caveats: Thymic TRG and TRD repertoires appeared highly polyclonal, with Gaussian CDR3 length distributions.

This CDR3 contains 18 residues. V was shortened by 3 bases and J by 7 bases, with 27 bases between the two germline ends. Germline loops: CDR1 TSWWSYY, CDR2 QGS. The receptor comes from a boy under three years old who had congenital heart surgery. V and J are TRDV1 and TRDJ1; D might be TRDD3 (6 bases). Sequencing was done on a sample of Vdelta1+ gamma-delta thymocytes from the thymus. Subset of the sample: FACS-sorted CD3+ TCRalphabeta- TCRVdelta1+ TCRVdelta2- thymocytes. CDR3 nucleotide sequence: TGTGCTCTTGGGGAGAACTGTCCCCGGGGGACCCCGAAGGGTAAACTCATCTTT. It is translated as CALGENCPRGTPKGKLIF.